These T cell receptor beta chains were read from a single sample in a study of blood T cell repertoires in COVID-19. The protocol was immunoSEQ multiplex PCR, while the TCRdb copy is restricted to in-frame clones and leaves out a portion. Among 250,000 to 400,000 clones listed, more than 70% were seen once. What was sequenced was PBMCs or T cells enriched from blood (not recorded which). All receptors come from a woman aged 25-40 years who had recovered from COVID-19. Both conserved end residues are part of each CDR3. The order of the fields is CDR3 protein, CDR3 DNA, D gene, J gene, V gene, clone size. The D gene is left open where the match is weak. Only some rows state a clone size, as once, few, many or a class for expanded clones.

CDR3 protein: CASSLTDGYTF; CDR3 DNA: TGTGCCAGCAGCTTGACAGATGGCTACACCTTC; D gene: .; J gene: TRBJ1-2; V gene: TRBV5-6; clone size: once
CDR3 protein: CSAPVDTEAFF; CDR3 DNA: TGCAGTGCTCCGGTAGACACTGAAGCTTTCTTT; D gene: .; J gene: TRBJ1-1; V gene: TRBV20-1; clone size: few
CDR3 protein: CASSLGQGASYEQYF; CDR3 DNA: TGTGCCAGCAGCTTGGGGCAGGGGGCCTCCTACGAGCAGTACTTC; D gene: TRBD1; J gene: TRBJ2-7; V gene: TRBV5-4; clone size: .
CDR3 protein: CASSRTRGAVQPQHF; CDR3 DNA: TGTGCCAGCAGTCGAACGCGTGGGGCGGTCCAGCCCCAGCATTTT; D gene: .; J gene: TRBJ1-5; V gene: TRBV6-5; clone size: .
CDR3 protein: CASRRTNSDVSTQYF; CDR3 DNA: TGTGCCAGCAGACGGACTAACTCCGACGTGTCGACCCAGTACTTC; D gene: .; J gene: TRBJ2-5; V gene: TRBV5-4; clone size: .
CDR3 protein: CASSLRRETQYF; CDR3 DNA: TGTGCCAGCAGCTTAAGGAGAGAGACCCAGTACTTC; D gene: .; J gene: TRBJ2-5; V gene: TRBV7-8; clone size: .
CDR3 protein: CASSLRTQGALAGNTIYF; CDR3 DNA: TGTGCCAGCAGCCTACGAACACAGGGGGCCTTGGCTGGAAACACCATATATTTT; D gene: TRBD1; J gene: TRBJ1-3; V gene: TRBV7-2; clone size: .
CDR3 protein: CASSRQGGPNYGYTF; CDR3 DNA: TGTGCCAGCAGTAGACAGGGGGGTCCTAACTATGGCTACACCTTC; D gene: TRBD1; J gene: TRBJ1-2; V gene: TRBV6-5; clone size: .
CDR3 protein: CASIGLAANTGELFF; CDR3 DNA: TGTGCCAGCATCGGGCTAGCGGCGAACACCGGGGAGCTGTTTTTT; D gene: TRBD2; J gene: TRBJ2-2; V gene: TRBV2; clone size: .
CDR3 protein: CASSEGGDSNYGYTF; CDR3 DNA: TGTGCCAGCAGTGAAGGCGGAGACTCTAACTATGGCTACACCTTC; D gene: .; J gene: TRBJ1-2; V gene: TRBV25-1; clone size: .
CDR3 protein: CASIERGGGAFF; CDR3 DNA: TGTGCCAGCATCGAAAGGGGGGGAGGGGCTTTCTTT; D gene: .; J gene: TRBJ1-1; V gene: TRBV6-5; clone size: few
CDR3 protein: CASSSIGTGNEKLFF; CDR3 DNA: TGTGCCAGCAGCAGTATCGGGACAGGGAATGAAAAACTGTTTTTT; D gene: TRBD1; J gene: TRBJ1-4; V gene: TRBV28; clone size: .
CDR3 protein: CASSPPQGYTDTQYF; CDR3 DNA: TGTGCCAGCAGCCCCCCACAGGGTTACACAGATACGCAGTATTTT; D gene: .; J gene: TRBJ2-3; V gene: TRBV5-4; clone size: once
CDR3 protein: CASSPRLAGLTSTDTQYF; CDR3 DNA: TGTGCCAGCAGCCCGCGACTAGCGGGCTTGACTAGCACAGATACGCAGTATTTT; D gene: TRBD2; J gene: TRBJ2-3; V gene: TRBV9; clone size: .
CDR3 protein: CASSLSGLYGYTF; CDR3 DNA: TGTGCCAGCAGCTTGTCAGGCCTCTATGGCTACACCTTC; D gene: .; J gene: TRBJ1-2; V gene: TRBV5-5; clone size: .
CDR3 protein: CASSSSPRDRGSYNEQFF; CDR3 DNA: TGTGCCAGCAGCTCCTCCCCCCGGGACAGGGGTTCCTACAATGAGCAGTTCTTC; D gene: TRBD1; J gene: TRBJ2-1; V gene: TRBV7-2; clone size: .
CDR3 protein: CASNPRRGHGYTF; CDR3 DNA: TGTGCCAGCAATCCCCGGAGGGGGCATGGCTACACCTTC; D gene: TRBD1; J gene: TRBJ1-2; V gene: TRBV6-5; clone size: .
CDR3 protein: CASSLMGQGIKAEAFF; CDR3 DNA: TGTGCCAGCAGTTTAATGGGGCAGGGGATTAAGGCTGAAGCTTTCTTT; D gene: .; J gene: TRBJ1-1; V gene: TRBV28; clone size: .
CDR3 protein: CASSLTGLNTEAFF; CDR3 DNA: TGTGCCAGCAGTTTAACAGGGTTGAACACTGAAGCTTTCTTT; D gene: .; J gene: TRBJ1-1; V gene: TRBV28; clone size: .
CDR3 protein: CASSLLGTGRDYGYTF; CDR3 DNA: TGCGCCAGCAGCTTACTCGGGACAGGGAGAGACTATGGCTACACCTTC; D gene: TRBD1; J gene: TRBJ1-2; V gene: TRBV5-1; clone size: .
CDR3 protein: CASSQRTGQGNQPQHF; CDR3 DNA: TGTGCCAGCTCGCAACGTACGGGACAGGGTAATCAGCCCCAGCATTTT; D gene: TRBD1; J gene: TRBJ1-5; V gene: TRBV18; clone size: .
CDR3 protein: CASSIHKLNTGELFF; CDR3 DNA: TGTGCCAGTAGTATACACAAGTTGAACACCGGGGAGCTGTTTTTT; D gene: .; J gene: TRBJ2-2; V gene: TRBV19; clone size: .
CDR3 protein: CASNAGENTGELFF; CDR3 DNA: TGTGCCAGCAACGCAGGGGAGAACACCGGGGAGCTGTTTTTT; D gene: .; J gene: TRBJ2-2; V gene: TRBV9; clone size: .
CDR3 protein: CASSSLVDEQFF; CDR3 DNA: TGTGCCAGCAGCTCACTAGTCGATGAGCAGTTCTTC; D gene: .; J gene: TRBJ2-1; V gene: TRBV11-3; clone size: few
CDR3 protein: CASRDSGITDTQYF; CDR3 DNA: TGCGCCAGCAGGGATAGCGGGATCACAGATACGCAGTATTTT; D gene: TRBD2; J gene: TRBJ2-3; V gene: TRBV4-1; clone size: .
CDR3 protein: CASSRARDRGSYEQYF; CDR3 DNA: TGCGCCAGCAGCCGTGCAAGGGACAGGGGTTCCTACGAGCAGTACTTC; D gene: TRBD1; J gene: TRBJ2-7; V gene: TRBV4-3; clone size: .
CDR3 protein: CASSYTSGASTDTQYF; CDR3 DNA: TGTGCCAGCAGCTATACTAGCGGGGCCTCCACAGATACGCAGTATTTT; D gene: TRBD2; J gene: TRBJ2-3; V gene: TRBV7-9; clone size: .